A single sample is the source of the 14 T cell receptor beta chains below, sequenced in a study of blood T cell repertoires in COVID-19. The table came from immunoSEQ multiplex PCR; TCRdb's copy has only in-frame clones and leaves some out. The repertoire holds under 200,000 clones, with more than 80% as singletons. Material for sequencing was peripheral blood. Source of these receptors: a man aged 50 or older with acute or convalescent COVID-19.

CDR3 protein: CAWSLPLAGALDTQYF. CDR3 coding DNA: TGTGCCTGGAGTCTACCTTTAGCGGGGGCCTTAGATACGCAGTATTTT. V is TRBV30 and J is TRBJ2-3; TRBD2 agrees at 9 bases. The germline V gene has CDR1 GTSNPN and CDR2 SVGIG (reference sequence). Trimming cost V 2 bases and J 5 bases; bases outside gene matches: 11. The CDR3 contains 16 residues.

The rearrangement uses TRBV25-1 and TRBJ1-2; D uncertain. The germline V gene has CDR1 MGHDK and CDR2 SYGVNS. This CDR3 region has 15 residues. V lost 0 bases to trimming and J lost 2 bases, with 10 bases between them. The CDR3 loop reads CASSEYGGQNYGYTF. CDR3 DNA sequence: TGTGCCAGCAGTGAATACGGCGGGCAGAACTATGGCTACACCTTC.

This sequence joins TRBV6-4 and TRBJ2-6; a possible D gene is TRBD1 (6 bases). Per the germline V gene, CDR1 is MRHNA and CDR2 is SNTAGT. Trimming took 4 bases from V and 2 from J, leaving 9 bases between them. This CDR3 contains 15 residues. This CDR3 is CASSVGGAGANVLTF. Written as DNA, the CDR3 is TGTGCCAGCAGTGTTGGGGGCGCTGGGGCCAACGTCCTGACTTTC.

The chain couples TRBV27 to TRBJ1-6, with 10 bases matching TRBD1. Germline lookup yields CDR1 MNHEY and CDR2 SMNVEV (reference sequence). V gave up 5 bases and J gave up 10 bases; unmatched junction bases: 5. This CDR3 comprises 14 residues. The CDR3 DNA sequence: TGTGCCAGCAGTCCCGGGACAGGGGTCTCACCCCTCCACTTT. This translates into CASSPGTGVSPLHF.

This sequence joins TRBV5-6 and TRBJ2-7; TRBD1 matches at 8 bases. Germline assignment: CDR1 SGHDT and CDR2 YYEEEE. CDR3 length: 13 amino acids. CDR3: CASSFQQIRGQNV. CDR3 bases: TGTGCCAGCAGCTTCCAGCAAATCAGGGGGCAGAACGTC.

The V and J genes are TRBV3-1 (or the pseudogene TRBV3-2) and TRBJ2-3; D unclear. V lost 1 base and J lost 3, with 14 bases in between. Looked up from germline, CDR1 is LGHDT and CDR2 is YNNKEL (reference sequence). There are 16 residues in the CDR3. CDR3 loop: CASSQGDSLKTDTQYF. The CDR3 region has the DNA TGTGCCAGCAGCCAAGGAGACTCCCTTAAGACAGATACGCAGTATTTT.

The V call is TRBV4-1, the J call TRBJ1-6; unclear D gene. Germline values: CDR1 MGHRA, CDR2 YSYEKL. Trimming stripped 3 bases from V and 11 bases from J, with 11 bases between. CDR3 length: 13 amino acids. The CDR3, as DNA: TGCGCCAGCAGCCAGGGCAGACAACCACCCCTCCACTTT. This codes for CASSQGRQPPLHF.

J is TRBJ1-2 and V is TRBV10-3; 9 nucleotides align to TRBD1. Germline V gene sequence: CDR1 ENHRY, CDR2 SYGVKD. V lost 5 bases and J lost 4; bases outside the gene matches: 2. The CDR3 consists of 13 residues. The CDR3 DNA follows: TGTGCCATCAGTACGGACAGGGGCTATGGCTACACCTTC. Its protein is CAISTDRGYGYTF.

For the CDR3, the DNA is TGTGCCAGCAGCTTCTTCTCGCGGGGGGGCCCCTACAATGAGCAGTTCTTC. Residues: CASSFFSRGGPYNEQFF. This chain uses TRBV7-9 with TRBJ2-1, with 9 positions matching TRBD2. Per germline, CDR1 SEHNR and CDR2 FQNEAQ (reference sequence). J lost 2 bases, V lost 3 bases, and 8 bases had no gene match. The CDR3 extends over 17 amino acids. Supplemented by reference TRBV7-9 and TRBJ2-1, the full variable domain reads DTGVSQNPRHKITKRGQNVTFRCDPISEHNRLYWYRQTLGQGPEFLTYFQNEAQLEKSRLLSDRFSAERPKGSFSTLEIQRTEQGDSAMYLCASSFFSRGGPYNEQFFGPGTRLTVL.

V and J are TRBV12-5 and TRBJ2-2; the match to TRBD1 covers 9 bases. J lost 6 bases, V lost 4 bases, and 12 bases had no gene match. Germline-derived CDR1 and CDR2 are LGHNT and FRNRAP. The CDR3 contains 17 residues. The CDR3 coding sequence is TGTGCTAGTGGTTCCCCGACCCGGGACAGGGCGGCCGGGGAGCTGTTTTTT. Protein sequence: CASGSPTRDRAAGELFF.

CDR3 coding DNA: TGTGCCAGCAGCCAGGGGCCCTTCGGACAGCCCCAGCATTTT. Protein product: CASSQGPFGQPQHF. The chain has TRBV28 and TRBJ1-5, with a weak D call TRBD1 (6 bases). CDR1 is MDHEN, CDR2 SYDVKM, per germline. The CDR3 is 14 residues long. Trimming stripped 6 bases from V and 7 bases from J, with 16 bases between.

CDR3 DNA: TGTGCCAGCAGACCCCAGGGGATCCTCAATCAGCCCCAGCATTTT. Translated: CASRPQGILNQPQHF. V gene TRBV28 combines with J gene TRBJ1-5; D is perhaps TRBD1 (6 bases). The length of the CDR3 is 15 residues. CDR1 is MDHEN and CDR2 is SYDVKM in the germline V gene. Trimming took 6 bases from V and 3 from J, leaving 15 bases between them.

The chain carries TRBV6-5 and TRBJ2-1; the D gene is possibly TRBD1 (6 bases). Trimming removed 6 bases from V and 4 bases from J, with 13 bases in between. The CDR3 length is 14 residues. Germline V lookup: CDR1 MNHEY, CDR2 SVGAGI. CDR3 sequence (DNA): TGTGCCAGCAGGAAGCCGGACAGATACAATGAGCAGTTCTTC. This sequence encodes CASRKPDRYNEQFF.

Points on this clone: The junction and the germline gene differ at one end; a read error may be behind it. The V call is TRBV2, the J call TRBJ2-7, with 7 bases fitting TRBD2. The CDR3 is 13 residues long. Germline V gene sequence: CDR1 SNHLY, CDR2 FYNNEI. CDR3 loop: CASREAGPGEQYF. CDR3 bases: TGTGCCAGCAGGGAAGCGGGGCCGGGCGAGCAGTACTTC.